This entry lists 6 T cell receptor beta chains sequenced from one sample in a study of CD8 T cells in Susac syndrome. Reverse transcription of about 0.45 to 1 ug RNA was performed with random hexamers. Each CDR3 protein gets one entry after TCRdb re-called the immunoSEQ multiplex PCR reads with MiXCR. The sample consists of some 190,000 distinct CDR3 sequences, 94% of them appearing once. The sequencing sample was made of CD4+ T cells from PBMCs. The receptors shown here come from a human donor with Susac syndrome.

The chain uses TRBV7-8 and TRBJ1-4, with a possible D match to TRBD1 (6 bases). CDR1 is SGHVS and CDR2 is FQNEAQ in the germline V gene. Trimming removed 4 bases at V and 8 bases at J, with 8 bases between. CDR3 size: 12 residues. The CDR3 nucleotides are TGTGCCAGCAGCTGGGGGGCGGAAAAACTGTTTTTT. It yields the protein CASSWGAEKLFF.

V and J are TRBV4-3 and TRBJ2-6; D assignment may be TRBD1 or TRBD2 (5 bases each). Deletions cut 3 bases from V and 4 bases from J, with 10 bases between. CDR1 is LGHNA, CDR2 YSLEER, per germline. CDR3 size: 15 residues. CDR3 residues: CASSQRGPGANVLTF. As DNA, the CDR3 is TGCGCCAGCAGCCAGAGGGGCCCCGGGGCCAACGTCCTGACTTTC.

This clonotype showed up just a few times. The CDR3 loop reads CASSLTVNTEAFF. The CDR3 DNA reads as TGTGCCAGCTCTTTAACAGTGAACACTGAAGCTTTCTTT. This chain joins TRBV7-3 and TRBJ1-1; D not resolved. This CDR3 has 13 amino acids. Germline V gene lookup returns CDR1 SGHTA and CDR2 FQGTGA. Trimming stripped 8 bases from V and 0 bases from J, with 10 bases between.

The chain joins TRBV5-6 to TRBJ1-1; D gene unclear. The CDR3 covers 14 residues. Germline CDR1 is SGHDT and CDR2 is YYEEEE. With 4 bases removed from V and 2 bases from J, the gap between germline ends came to 12 bases. Here the CDR3 DNA reads TGTGCCAGCAGCCCCAACTCCGAAAACACTGAAGCTTTCTTT. Translating gives CASSPNSENTEAFF.

The chain links TRBV6-5 to TRBJ1-2; D ambiguous. In germline, CDR1 is MNHEY, CDR2 SVGAGI. The ends were cut back, 0 bases at V and 4 bases at J, with 12 bases in the middle. The CDR3 is 15 amino acids. DNA for the CDR3: TGTGCCAGCAGTTACTCGCGCACAGCACCCTATGGCTACACCTTC. Its protein product is CASSYSRTAPYGYTF.

This chain joins TRBV20-1 and TRBJ1-5; a weak D match, TRBD1 (5 bases). With 5 bases removed from V and 2 bases from J, the gap between germline ends came to 19 bases. In germline, CDR1 is DFQATT, CDR2 SNEGSKA (reference sequence). This CDR3 has 16 residues. Here the CDR3 reads CSAGPSGGDGNQPQHF. Here the CDR3 DNA reads TGCAGTGCTGGACCCTCGGGGGGGGACGGCAATCAGCCCCAGCATTTT.